The 27 T cell receptor beta chains below were found in one sample sequenced in a study of T cells expressing NK-cell markers. TCRdb reworked the 5' RACE reads into one entry per CDR3 protein, no DNA. The sample's table shows 140,000 to 150,000 distinct CDR3 sequences. Sequences were obtained from blood T cells: a sorted CD56 or NKG2C T cell subset, CD4+ or CD8+ T cells, or bulk PBMC T cells (not recorded which). The receptor set was obtained from a man younger than 30 in good health.

The genes are TRBV7-2 and TRBJ2-5. This CDR3 is 11 amino acids long. Germline lookup yields CDR1 SGHTA and CDR2 FQGNSA. CDR3 loop: CASSFSADQYF.

The V gene is TRBV15, the J gene TRBJ1-2; there is no DNA to check the TCRdb D call of TRBD1. Germline CDR1 and CDR2: LNHNV and YYDKDF (reference sequence). The CDR3 loop spans 16 amino acids. CDR3 sequence: CATSRDLTGPRGGYTF.

The chain uses TRBV24-1 and TRBJ2-2; TCRdb designates TRBD2, a call that cannot be tested without DNA. Germline V gene data show CDR1 as KGHDR and CDR2 as SFDVKD. CDR3 length: 16 residues. The CDR3 sequence: CATSDTTSGSSGELFF.

The chain has TRBV10-3 and TRBJ2-1. CDR1 is ENHRY and CDR2 is SYGVKD in the germline V gene. The CDR3 spans 15 residues. Here the CDR3 reads CAISDLGRQYNEQFF.

V gene TRBV7-8 combines with J gene TRBJ2-2. Germline V gene lookup returns CDR1 SGHVS and CDR2 FQNEAQ. The CDR3 totals 14 residues. CDR3 loop: CASSSGVGTGELFF. Full variable domain (missing parts from reference TRBV7-8 and TRBJ2-2): GAGVSQSPRYKVAKRGQDVALRCDPISGHVSLFWYQQALGQGPEFLTYFQNEAQLDKSGLPSDRFFAERPEGSVSTLKIQRTQQEDSAVYLCASSSGVGTGELFFGEGSRLTVL.

This chain joins TRBV27 and TRBJ1-5; TCRdb gives TRBD1 as the D gene, but with no DNA this cannot be confirmed. This CDR3 has 13 amino acids. The germline V gene encodes CDR1 MNHEY and CDR2 SMNVEV (reference sequence). CDR3 protein: CASSSKTGQPQHF.

The V gene is TRBV9, the J gene TRBJ2-1; TCRdb proposes TRBD2, but this gene call is untestable without DNA. This CDR3 contains 22 residues. CDR1 is SGDLS, CDR2 YYNGEE, per germline. The CDR3 sequence is CASSVSPLPAAVVAGDGNEQFF.

The V call is TRBV4-1, the J call TRBJ2-5; TCRdb picks TRBD2, but there is no DNA to check that call. Germline CDR1 is MGHRA and CDR2 is YSYEKL. The CDR3 totals 14 residues. The CDR3 loop is CASSQGRGGETQYF.

The chain links TRBV27 to TRBJ2-1; TCRdb proposes TRBD2, but this gene call is untestable without DNA. In germline, CDR1 is MNHEY, CDR2 SMNVEV (reference sequence). The CDR3 contains 17 residues. CDR3: CASRPLGTGGIYNEQFF.

V and J are TRBV27 and TRBJ2-7; lacking DNA, the TRBD1 call made by TCRdb goes unchecked. The CDR3 is 14 residues long. In germline, CDR1 is MNHEY, CDR2 SMNVEV (reference sequence). The CDR3 here is CASSLAGARREQYF.

The chain joins TRBV7-8 to TRBJ2-5; the D call of TRBD2 rests on TCRdb alone, since no DNA is present to check it. This CDR3 comprises 15 residues. Germline loops: CDR1 SGHVS, CDR2 FQNEAQ. The CDR3 region is CASSLTGTSGETQYF.

This chain joins TRBV7-8 and TRBJ1-5; TCRdb designates TRBD1, a call that cannot be tested without DNA. The germline V gene encodes CDR1 SGHVS and CDR2 FQNEAQ. The length of the CDR3 is 18 residues. The CDR3 is CASSLGLTGGLYNQPQHF.

V is TRBV21-1 and J is TRBJ2-7. TRBV21-1 corresponds to a pseudogene. This CDR3 region has 13 residues. CDR3 loop: CASSKDVTYEQYF.

V is TRBV12-3 or TRBV12-4 and J is TRBJ2-1; there is no DNA to check the TCRdb D call of TRBD1. The CDR3 has 16 amino acids. This CDR3 is CASSPGQGGNYNEQFF.

The chain couples TRBV7-9 to TRBJ2-5; TCRdb's D call of TRBD2 is untestable without DNA. Per germline, CDR1 SEHNR and CDR2 FQNEAQ (reference sequence). The CDR3 sequence is 16 residues long. The CDR3 region is CASSLEDVGVGETQYF.

The gene calls are TRBV5-6 and TRBJ1-1. Germline V CDR1 and CDR2: SGHDT, YYEEEE. There are 18 residues in the CDR3. This CDR3 reads CASSLAQPVFRDTTGAFF.

The CDR3 loop is CASSRGQITDTQYF. The chain carries TRBV4-1 and TRBJ2-3; lacking DNA, the TRBD1 call made by TCRdb goes unchecked. CDR3 size: 14 residues. Germline CDR1 reads MGHRA; CDR2 reads YSYEKL.

The chain joins TRBV29-1 to TRBJ1-1. The V gene's germline CDR1 is SQVTM and CDR2 ANQGSEA. This CDR3 region has 13 residues. The CDR3: CSVEDGGLVGAFF.

This chain connects TRBV27 to TRBJ2-1; the TCRdb D gene call, TRBD1, has no DNA to confirm it. CDR1 and CDR2 (germline): MNHEY, SMNVEV (reference sequence). CDR3 length: 16 amino acids. CDR3 protein: CASSLYRFSSYNEQFF.

This chain links TRBV29-1 with TRBJ2-7; TCRdb outputs TRBD2, but without DNA this stays unchecked. The CDR3 is made up of 13 amino acids. From germline, CDR1 is SQVTM and CDR2 ANQGSEA. CDR3 sequence: CSVGLAGPGEQYF.

The V gene is TRBV24-1, the J gene TRBJ2-1; TCRdb indicates TRBD2, and absent DNA this call remains unverified. Germline lookup yields CDR1 KGHDR and CDR2 SFDVKD. This CDR3 has 15 residues. The CDR3 spells CATSDWGEAHNEQFF.

V and J are TRBV18 and TRBJ2-2; lacking DNA, the TRBD2 call made by TCRdb goes unchecked. Germline-derived CDR1 and CDR2 are KGHSH and LQKENI. This CDR3 contains 17 residues. CDR3 loop: CASSPWSSAGSTGELFF.

This chain connects TRBV12-3 or TRBV12-4 to TRBJ2-7; with no DNA, the TCRdb D assignment of TRBD2 cannot be verified. The CDR3 consists of 13 residues. CDR3: CASSWPSSVEQYF.

The chain carries TRBV9 and TRBJ2-7. The germline V gene has CDR1 SGDLS and CDR2 YYNGEE. The CDR3 sequence is 13 residues long. The chain's CDR3 is CASSVDPTYEQYF. Full variable domain (outside the CDR3, taken from reference TRBV9 and TRBJ2-7): DSGVTQTPKHLITATGQRVTLRCSPRSGDLSVYWYQQSLDQGLQFLIQYYNGEERAKGNILERFSAQQFPDLHSELNLSSLELGDSALYFCASSVDPTYEQYFGPGTRLTVT.

V gene TRBV3-1 combines with J gene TRBJ2-5; without DNA, the TCRdb call of TRBD2 cannot be checked. The CDR3 sequence is 15 residues long. Germline lookup yields CDR1 LGHDT and CDR2 YNNKEL (reference sequence). Here the CDR3 reads CASSQVTSGQETQYF.

The chain employs TRBV24-1 and TRBJ2-1. Germline V gene sequence: CDR1 KGHDR, CDR2 SFDVKD. CDR3 length: 15 amino acids. CDR3 region: CATSGLGASYNEQFF.

J is TRBJ1-5 and V is TRBV23-1. TRBV23-1 is an open reading frame whose function is uncertain. The CDR3 consists of 17 residues. CDR3 sequence reads: CASSQGPMHQSNQPQHF.